This T cell receptor (beta chain) is from a study of T cells in Graves' hyperthyroidism and ophthalmopathy. Template material for amplifying TCR beta CDR3 regions consisted of RNA transcripts. HTBI primers were the set used in a first-round RT-PCR of the TCR CDR3. Each CDR3 protein is one row after TCRdb ran MiXCR on the multiplex PCR reads. The sample has 300,000 to 400,000 distinct CDR3 sequences, 15% to 20% seen once; the top ten hold 45% to 50%. The V and J ends lost 8 bases and 11 bases respectively, with 12 bases between them. This CDR3 contains 10 residues. From germline, CDR1 is SNHLY and CDR2 FYNNEI. This clonotype occurred a few times.

Material: blood. This sequence was found in a woman in her forties or fifties with Graves' hyperthyroidism. The J gene is TRBJ1-1, the V gene TRBV2; D is perhaps TRBD1 (5 bases). In DNA form, the CDR3 reads TGTGCCAGCCAGGGCTTCTCGGCTTTCTTT. The encoded protein is CASQGFSAFF.